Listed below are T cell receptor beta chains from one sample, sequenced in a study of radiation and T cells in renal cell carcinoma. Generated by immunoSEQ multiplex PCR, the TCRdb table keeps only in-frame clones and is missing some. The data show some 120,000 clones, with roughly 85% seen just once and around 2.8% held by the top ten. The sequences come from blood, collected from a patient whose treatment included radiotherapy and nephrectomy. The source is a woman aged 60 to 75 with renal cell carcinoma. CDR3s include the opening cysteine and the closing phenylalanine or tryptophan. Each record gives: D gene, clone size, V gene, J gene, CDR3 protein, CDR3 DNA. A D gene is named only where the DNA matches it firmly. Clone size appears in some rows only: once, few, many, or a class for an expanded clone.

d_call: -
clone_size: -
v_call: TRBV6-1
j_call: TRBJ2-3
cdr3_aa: CASSVSYTDTQYF
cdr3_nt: TGTGCCAGCAGCGTGAGCTACACAGATACGCAGTATTTT

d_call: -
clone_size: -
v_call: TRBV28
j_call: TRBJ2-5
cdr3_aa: CASSLQRGQLETQYF
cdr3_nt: TGTGCCAGCAGTTTACAAAGGGGTCAATTAGAGACCCAGTACTTC

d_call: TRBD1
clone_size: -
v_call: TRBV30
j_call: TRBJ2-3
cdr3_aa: CAWSPGQGRDTQYF
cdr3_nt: TGTGCCTGGAGTCCGGGACAGGGCAGAGATACGCAGTATTTT

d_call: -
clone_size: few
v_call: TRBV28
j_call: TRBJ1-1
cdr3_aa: CASNPNRGKNTEAFF
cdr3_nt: TGTGCCAGCAACCCCAATCGAGGGAAAAACACTGAAGCTTTCTTT

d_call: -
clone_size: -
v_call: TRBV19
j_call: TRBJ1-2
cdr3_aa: CASSQRGWRNYGYTF
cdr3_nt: TGTGCCAGTAGCCAAAGGGGGTGGAGGAACTATGGCTACACCTTC

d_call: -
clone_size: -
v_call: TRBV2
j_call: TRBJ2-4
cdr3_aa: CASTRGDIQYF
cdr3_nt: TGTGCCAGCACCAGGGGGGACATTCAGTACTTC

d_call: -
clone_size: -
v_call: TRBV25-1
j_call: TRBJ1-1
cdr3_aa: CASRGTVEAFF
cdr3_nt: TGTGCCAGCAGAGGAACAGTGGAAGCTTTCTTT

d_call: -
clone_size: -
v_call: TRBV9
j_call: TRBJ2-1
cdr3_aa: CASSVAGQGYNEQFF
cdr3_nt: TGTGCCAGCAGCGTAGCGGGTCAGGGGTACAATGAGCAGTTCTTC

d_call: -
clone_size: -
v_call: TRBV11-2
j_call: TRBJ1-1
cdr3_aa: CASSSQGTNTEAFF
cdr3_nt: TGTGCCAGCAGCTCACAGGGAACGAACACTGAAGCTTTCTTT

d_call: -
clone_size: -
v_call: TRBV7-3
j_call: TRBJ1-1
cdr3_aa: CASRSSRGAAEAFF
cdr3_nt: TGTGCCAGCAGATCCTCTCGGGGGGCGGCCGAAGCTTTCTTT

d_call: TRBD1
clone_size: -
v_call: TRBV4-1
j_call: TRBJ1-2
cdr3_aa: CASSQDWTGGVGYTF
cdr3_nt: TGCGCCAGCAGCCAAGATTGGACAGGGGGCGTTGGCTACACCTTC

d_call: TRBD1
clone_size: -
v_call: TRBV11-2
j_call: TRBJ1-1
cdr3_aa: CASSLRGTANTEAFF
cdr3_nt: TGTGCCAGCAGCTTACGCGGGACAGCGAACACTGAAGCTTTCTTT

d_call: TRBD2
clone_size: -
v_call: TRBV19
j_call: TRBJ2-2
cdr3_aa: CASSPLAGGATGELFF
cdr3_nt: TGTGCCAGTAGTCCCCTAGCGGGGGGTGCCACCGGGGAGCTGTTTTTT

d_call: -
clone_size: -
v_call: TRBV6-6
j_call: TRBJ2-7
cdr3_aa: CALRRAGGYEQYF
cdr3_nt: TGTGCCCTCAGGAGGGCAGGGGGCTACGAGCAGTACTTC

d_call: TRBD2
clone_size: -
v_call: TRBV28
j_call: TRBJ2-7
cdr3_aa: CASSFRLAGVVQYF
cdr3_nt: TGTGCCAGCAGTTTTCGGCTAGCGGGAGTTGTGCAGTACTTC

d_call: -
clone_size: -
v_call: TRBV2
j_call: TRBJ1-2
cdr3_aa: CASSDGGGYTF
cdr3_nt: TGTGCCAGCAGTGACGGCGGAGGCTACACCTTC

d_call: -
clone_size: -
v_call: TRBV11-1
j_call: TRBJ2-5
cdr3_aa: CASSWGIGGQETQYF
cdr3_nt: TGTGCCAGCAGCTGGGGGATCGGGGGCCAAGAGACCCAGTACTTC

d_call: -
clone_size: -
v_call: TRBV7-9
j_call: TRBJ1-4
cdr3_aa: CASGGQRLSGEKLFF
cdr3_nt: TGTGCCAGCGGAGGACAAAGGCTTTCAGGTGAAAAACTGTTTTTT

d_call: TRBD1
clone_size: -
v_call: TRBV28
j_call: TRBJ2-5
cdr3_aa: CASSSTGQGRETQYF
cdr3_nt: TGTGCCAGCAGTTCTACGGGACAGGGGAGAGAGACCCAGTACTTC

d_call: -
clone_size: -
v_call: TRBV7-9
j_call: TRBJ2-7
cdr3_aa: CASSSEWILYEQYF
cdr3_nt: TGTGCCAGCAGCTCCGAGTGGATTTTATACGAGCAGTACTTC

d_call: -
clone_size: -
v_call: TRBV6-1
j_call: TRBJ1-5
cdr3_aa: CASSEGGASNQPQHF
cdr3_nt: TGTGCCAGCAGTGAAGGTGGAGCCAGCAATCAGCCCCAGCATTTT

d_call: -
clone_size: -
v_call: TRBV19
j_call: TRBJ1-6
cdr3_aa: CASSMPIGSPLHF
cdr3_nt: TGTGCCAGTAGTATGCCTATCGGGTCACCCCTCCACTTT